This T cell receptor beta chain was obtained from a study of T cells in Graves' hyperthyroidism and ophthalmopathy (dated by TCRdb to between 2018 and 2021). At the level of the whole study: Peripheral blood was collected at initial diagnosis, before any treatment. After blood sampling, hyperthyroidism patients were treated with methimazole at a starting dose of 30 mg daily, and ophthalmopathy patients were treated with high-dose intravenous methylprednisolone. For training and testing, the 100 or so patients in the discovery cohort were randomly divided in a 7:3 ratio. Prospective prediction of ophthalmopathy was tested in an independent validation cohort consisting of some 18 hyperthyroidism patients and some 16 patients who later progressed to ophthalmopathy. Thyroid tissue and blood T-cell repertoires from six Graves' hyperthyroidism patients were also compared in the study. To identify distinguishing TCR V-J signatures, a discovery cohort of some 99 patients was used, comprising approximately 40 with Graves' ophthalmopathy and some 57 with stable Graves' hyperthyroidism. TCR Vbeta CDR3 sequencing of 135 peripheral blood samples (approximately 44 ophthalmopathy, 75 to 80 hyperthyroidism and approximately 17 progressor patients) is reported in the paper. What the study reported, not specific to this receptor: Most expanded thyroid clonotypes (frequency above 0.001) were also detected in blood, a finding suggesting that blood repertoires may reflect thyroid immune responses. A 13 V-J signature model separated ophthalmopathy from stable hyperthyroidism, with over 85% sensitivity and around 84% specificity in cross-validation and 80%/75% in testing. In validation, the model predicted progression to ophthalmopathy a median of about 6.8 months before onset, with over 55% sensitivity and about 75% specificity. No statistical method was used to set the sample size in advance, and investigators knew the group allocation.

Hyperthyroidism patients were aged 18 to 65 years and newly diagnosed, with disease duration of less than 2 months. The study excluded patients with uncontrolled infections, other autoimmune diseases, pregnancy or lactation. Clinical symptoms, serum thyroxine and TRAb, thyroid ultrasound, and orbital computed tomography formed the basis for the diagnoses. Blood from progressor patients was drawn when they were first diagnosed with hyperthyroidism, before any ophthalmopathy symptoms appeared. PBMCs were isolated from approximately 10 ml of fresh peripheral blood by Ficoll-Paque density gradient centrifugation. Progressor patients were initially diagnosed with Graves' hyperthyroidism and developed ophthalmopathy during follow-up. Total RNA was extracted using Trizol reagent, and RNA quality was assessed on an Agilent 2100 Bioanalyzer. From a lookup of the germline V gene, CDR1 and CDR2 are MRHNA and SNTAGT. Trimming accounts for 7 bases at V and 1 base at J, while the number of junction bases matched to no gene is 17. The CDR3 starts with the cysteine, ends with the phenylalanine, and has 19 residues. This entry keeps only the CDR3 DNA: 57 bases, framed from base 1.

Amplification of TCR beta CDR3 regions was carried out from RNA transcripts. For the first round of RT-PCR on the TCR CDR3, the HTBI primer set was used together with the Qiagen OneStep RT-PCR kit. Libraries were constructed in a second round of multiplex PCR, after which size selection and purification were carried out. Sequencing of the libraries was done on an Illumina HiSeq2000 using paired-end 100 bp reads. Concerning the study's data processing: SOAPnuke was used to process the raw data, removing reads that contained adapters or uncalled bases, had a mean Phred below 15, or lacked an exact match to the constant primer or identifier. High-quality paired reads were merged with COPE v1.2.5, and unique nucleotide sequences were defined as clonotypes. MiTCR v1.1 was used to align clonotypes to the IMGT TRBV, TRBD and TRBJ reference segments. Only V-J combinations with frequency above 0.0001, covering 99% to 99.2% of repertoires, were analysed. A TCS score was defined as the ratio of F50 (clonal expansion) to E x V (chaos), with BLOSUM62-based TCRdist applied between CDR3 peptides within each V-J. Welch's t-statistics and random forest reduced just over 500 V-J features to roughly 13, which were used in a naive Bayes classifier (R e1071). TCRdb reran the public reads through fastp at Q25 and MiXCR, keeping productive beta chains. Identical CDR3 proteins give one entry, which carries the most common genes and DNA. The V and J calls and clone size are TCRdb's, not the authors'. Recorded for this sample are 110,000 to 150,000 distinct CDR3 sequences; around 21% of them occurred a single time. The ten largest clones add up to roughly 71% of the sample.

Of note for this clonotype: Its antigen target is currently unknown. Base qualities are not recorded, but no much larger clone differs from it by a single base.

This receptor was taken from a woman between 50 and 59 years old with Graves' hyperthyroidism that later progressed to Graves' ophthalmopathy. The sample was blood. The receptor chain draws on TRBV6-4 and TRBJ1-5; the central 9 bases match TRBD1. The DNA is as follows: TGTGCCAGCAAAAAGGGGGGACAGGGCACGGTGAAAAGCAATCAGCCCCAGCATTTT. Its protein product is CASKKGGQGTVKSNQPQHF.